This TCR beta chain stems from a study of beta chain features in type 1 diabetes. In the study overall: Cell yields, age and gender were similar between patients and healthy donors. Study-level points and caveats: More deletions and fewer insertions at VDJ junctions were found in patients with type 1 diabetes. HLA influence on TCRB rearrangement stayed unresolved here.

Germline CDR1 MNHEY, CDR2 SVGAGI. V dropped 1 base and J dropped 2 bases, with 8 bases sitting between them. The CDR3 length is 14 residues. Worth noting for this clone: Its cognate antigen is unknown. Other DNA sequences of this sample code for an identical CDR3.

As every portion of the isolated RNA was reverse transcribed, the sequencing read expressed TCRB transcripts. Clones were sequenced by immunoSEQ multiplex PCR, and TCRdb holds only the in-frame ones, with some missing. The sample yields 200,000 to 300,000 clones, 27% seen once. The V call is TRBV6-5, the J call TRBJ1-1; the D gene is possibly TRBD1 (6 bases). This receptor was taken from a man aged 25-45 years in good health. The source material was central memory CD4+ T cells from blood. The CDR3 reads CASSYLQGNTEAFF. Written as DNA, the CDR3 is TGTGCCAGCAGTTACTTACAGGGCAACACTGAAGCTTTCTTT.